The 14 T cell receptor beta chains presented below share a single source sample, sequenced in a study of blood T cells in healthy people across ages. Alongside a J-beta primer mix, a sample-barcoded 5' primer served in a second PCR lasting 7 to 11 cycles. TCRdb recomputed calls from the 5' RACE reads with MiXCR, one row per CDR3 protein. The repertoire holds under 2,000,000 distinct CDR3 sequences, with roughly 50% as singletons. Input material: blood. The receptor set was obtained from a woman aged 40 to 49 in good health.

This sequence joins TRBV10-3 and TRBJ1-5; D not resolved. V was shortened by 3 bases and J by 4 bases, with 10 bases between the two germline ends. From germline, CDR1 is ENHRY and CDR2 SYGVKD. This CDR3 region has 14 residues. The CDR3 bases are TGTGCCATCAGTGAACTGGACGGGAATCAGCCCCAGCATTTT. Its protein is CAISELDGNQPQHF.

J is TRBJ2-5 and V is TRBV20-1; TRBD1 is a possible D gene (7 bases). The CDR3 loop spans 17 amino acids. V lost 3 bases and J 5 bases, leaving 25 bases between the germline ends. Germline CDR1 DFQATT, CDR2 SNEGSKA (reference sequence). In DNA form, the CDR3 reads TGCAGTGCTAGTCCTCCCCCAGGGGGGCTCGGCAGGGAGACCCAGTACTTC. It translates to CSASPPPGGLGRETQYF.

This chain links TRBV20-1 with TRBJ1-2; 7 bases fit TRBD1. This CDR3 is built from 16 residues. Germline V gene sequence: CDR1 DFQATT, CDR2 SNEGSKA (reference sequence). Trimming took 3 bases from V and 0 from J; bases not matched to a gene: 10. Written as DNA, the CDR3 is TGCAGTGCTAGGCCCCGACAGGGCCCTGCTAACTATGGCTACACCTTC. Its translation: CSARPRQGPANYGYTF.

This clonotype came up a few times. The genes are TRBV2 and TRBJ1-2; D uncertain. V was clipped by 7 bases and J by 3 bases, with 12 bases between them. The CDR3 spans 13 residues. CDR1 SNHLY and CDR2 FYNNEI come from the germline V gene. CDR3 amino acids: CASKAPMDYGYTF. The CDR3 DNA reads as TGTGCCAGCAAAGCACCTATGGACTATGGCTACACCTTC.

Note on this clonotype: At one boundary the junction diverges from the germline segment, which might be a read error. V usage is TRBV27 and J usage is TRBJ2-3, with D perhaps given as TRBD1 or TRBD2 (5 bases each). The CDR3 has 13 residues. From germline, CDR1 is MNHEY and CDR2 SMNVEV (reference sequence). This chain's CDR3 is CASEGTSTNTQYF. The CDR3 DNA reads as TGTGCCAGCGAGGGGACCAGCACAAATACGCAGTATTTT.

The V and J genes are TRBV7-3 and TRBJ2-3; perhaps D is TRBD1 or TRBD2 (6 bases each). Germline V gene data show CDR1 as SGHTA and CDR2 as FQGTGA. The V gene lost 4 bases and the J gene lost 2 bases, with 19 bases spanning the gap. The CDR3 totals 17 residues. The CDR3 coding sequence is TGTGCCAGCAGCTCTGCTCCGGCGGGGACAACCACAGATACGCAGTATTTT. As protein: CASSSAPAGTTTDTQYF.

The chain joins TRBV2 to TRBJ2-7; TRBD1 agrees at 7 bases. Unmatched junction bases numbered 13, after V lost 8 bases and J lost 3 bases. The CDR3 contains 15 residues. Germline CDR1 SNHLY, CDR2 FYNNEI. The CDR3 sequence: CASAPLGDRNYEQYF. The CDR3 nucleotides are TGTGCCAGCGCCCCATTAGGGGACAGAAACTACGAGCAGTACTTC.

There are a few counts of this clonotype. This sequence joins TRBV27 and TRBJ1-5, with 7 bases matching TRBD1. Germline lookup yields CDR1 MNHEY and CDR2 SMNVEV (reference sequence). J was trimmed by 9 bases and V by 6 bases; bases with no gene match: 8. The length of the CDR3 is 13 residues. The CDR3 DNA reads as TGTGCCAGCAGCATAGACAGGGTATGGCCCCAGCATTTT. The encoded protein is CASSIDRVWPQHF.

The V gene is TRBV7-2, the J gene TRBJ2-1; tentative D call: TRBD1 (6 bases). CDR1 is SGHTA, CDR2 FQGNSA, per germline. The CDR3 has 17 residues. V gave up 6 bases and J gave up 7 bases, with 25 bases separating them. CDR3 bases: TGTGCCAGCAGGGCCACTCCTCGACAGGAGAAAATAAATGAGCAGTTCTTC. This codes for CASRATPRQEKINEQFF.

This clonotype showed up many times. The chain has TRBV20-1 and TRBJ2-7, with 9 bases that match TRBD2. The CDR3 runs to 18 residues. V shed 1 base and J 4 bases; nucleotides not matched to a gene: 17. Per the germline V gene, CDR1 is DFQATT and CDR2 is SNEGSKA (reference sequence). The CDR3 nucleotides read TGCAGTGCTAGAGTAGTGGAAGGGGCGGGAGGGCCGCGATACGAGCAGTACTTC. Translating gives CSARVVEGAGGPRYEQYF.

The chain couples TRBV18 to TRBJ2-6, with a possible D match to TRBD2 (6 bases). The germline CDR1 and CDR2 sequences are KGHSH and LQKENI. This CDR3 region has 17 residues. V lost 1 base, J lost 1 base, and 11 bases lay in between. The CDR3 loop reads CASSPRAAGSGANVLTF. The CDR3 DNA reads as TGTGCCAGCTCACCACGGGCGGCGGGGTCTGGGGCCAACGTCCTGACTTTC.

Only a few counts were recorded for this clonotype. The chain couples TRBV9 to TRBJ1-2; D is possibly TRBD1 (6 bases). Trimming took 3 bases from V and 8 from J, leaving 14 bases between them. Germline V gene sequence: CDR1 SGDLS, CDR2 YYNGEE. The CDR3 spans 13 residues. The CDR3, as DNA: TGTGCCAGCAGCGAAGGGACAAACGGGGGCTACACCTTC. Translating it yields CASSEGTNGGYTF.

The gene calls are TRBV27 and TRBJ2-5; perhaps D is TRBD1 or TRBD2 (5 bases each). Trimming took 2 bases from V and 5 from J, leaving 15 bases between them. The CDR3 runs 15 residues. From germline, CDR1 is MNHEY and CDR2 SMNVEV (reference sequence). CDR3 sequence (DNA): TGTGCCAGCAGTTTAAATCGGGGCCGGAAGGAGACCCAGTACTTC. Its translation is CASSLNRGRKETQYF.

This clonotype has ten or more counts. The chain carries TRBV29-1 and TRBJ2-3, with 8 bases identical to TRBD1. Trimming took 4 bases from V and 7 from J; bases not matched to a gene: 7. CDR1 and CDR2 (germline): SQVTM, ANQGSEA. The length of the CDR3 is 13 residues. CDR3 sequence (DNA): TGCAGCGTTGCAGGGGGCCTTATCAATACGCAGTATTTT. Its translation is CSVAGGLINTQYF.